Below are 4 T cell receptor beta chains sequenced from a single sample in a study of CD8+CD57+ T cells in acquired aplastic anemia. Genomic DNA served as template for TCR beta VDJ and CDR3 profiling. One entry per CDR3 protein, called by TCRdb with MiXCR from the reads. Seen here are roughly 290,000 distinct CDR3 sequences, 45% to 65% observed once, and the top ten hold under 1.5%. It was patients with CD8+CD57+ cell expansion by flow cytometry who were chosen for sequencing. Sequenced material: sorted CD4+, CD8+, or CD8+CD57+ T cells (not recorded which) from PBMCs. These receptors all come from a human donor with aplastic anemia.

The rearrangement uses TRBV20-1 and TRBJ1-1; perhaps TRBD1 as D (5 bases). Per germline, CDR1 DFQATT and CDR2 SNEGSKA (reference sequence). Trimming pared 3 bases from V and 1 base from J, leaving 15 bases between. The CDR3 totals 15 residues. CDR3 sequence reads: CSARVGGGWNTEAFF. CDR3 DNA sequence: TGCAGTGCTAGGGTCGGCGGGGGGTGGAACACTGAAGCTTTCTTT.

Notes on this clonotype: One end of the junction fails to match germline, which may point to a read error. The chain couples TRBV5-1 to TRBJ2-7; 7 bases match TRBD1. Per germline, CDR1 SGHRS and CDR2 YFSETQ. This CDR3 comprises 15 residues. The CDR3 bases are TGTGCCAGCAGCGCGGTACAGGGGTACTCCTACGAGCAGTACTTC. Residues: CASSAVQGYSYEQYF. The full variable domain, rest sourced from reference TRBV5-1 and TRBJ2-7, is KAGVTQTPRYLIKTRGQQVTLSCSPISGHRSVSWYQQTPGQGLQFLFEYFSETQRNKGNFPGRFSGRQFSNSRSEMNVSTLELGDSALYLCASSAVQGYSYEQYFGPGTRLTVT.

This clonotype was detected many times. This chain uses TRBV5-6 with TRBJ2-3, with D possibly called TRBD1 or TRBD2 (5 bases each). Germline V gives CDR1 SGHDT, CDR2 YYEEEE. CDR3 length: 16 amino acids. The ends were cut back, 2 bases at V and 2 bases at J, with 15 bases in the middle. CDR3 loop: CASSLPFGGITDTQYF. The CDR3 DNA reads TGTGCCAGCAGCTTACCTTTTGGGGGAATCACAGATACGCAGTATTTT.

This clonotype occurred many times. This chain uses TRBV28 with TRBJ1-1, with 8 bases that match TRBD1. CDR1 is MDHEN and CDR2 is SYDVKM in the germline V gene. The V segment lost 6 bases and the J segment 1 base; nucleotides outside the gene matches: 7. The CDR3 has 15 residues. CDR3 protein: CASSPLGTGNTEAFF. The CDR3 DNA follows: TGTGCCAGCAGCCCCCTCGGGACAGGGAACACTGAAGCTTTCTTT.